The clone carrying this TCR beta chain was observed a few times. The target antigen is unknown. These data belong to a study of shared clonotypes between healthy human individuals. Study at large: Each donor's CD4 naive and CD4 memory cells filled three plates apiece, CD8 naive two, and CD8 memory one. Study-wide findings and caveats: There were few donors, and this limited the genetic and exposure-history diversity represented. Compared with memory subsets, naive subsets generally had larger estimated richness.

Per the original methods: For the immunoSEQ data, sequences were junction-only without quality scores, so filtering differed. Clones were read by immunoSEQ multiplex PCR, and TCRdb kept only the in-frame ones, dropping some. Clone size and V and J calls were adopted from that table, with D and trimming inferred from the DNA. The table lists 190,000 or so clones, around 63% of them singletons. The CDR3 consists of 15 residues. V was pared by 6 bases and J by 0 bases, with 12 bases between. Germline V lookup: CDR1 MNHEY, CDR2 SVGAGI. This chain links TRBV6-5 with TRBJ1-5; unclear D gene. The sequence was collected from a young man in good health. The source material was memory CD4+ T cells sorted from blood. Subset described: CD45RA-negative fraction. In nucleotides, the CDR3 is TGTGCCAGCAGCCGGTCAAGAAATAGCAATCAGCCCCAGCATTTT. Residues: CASSRSRNSNQPQHF.